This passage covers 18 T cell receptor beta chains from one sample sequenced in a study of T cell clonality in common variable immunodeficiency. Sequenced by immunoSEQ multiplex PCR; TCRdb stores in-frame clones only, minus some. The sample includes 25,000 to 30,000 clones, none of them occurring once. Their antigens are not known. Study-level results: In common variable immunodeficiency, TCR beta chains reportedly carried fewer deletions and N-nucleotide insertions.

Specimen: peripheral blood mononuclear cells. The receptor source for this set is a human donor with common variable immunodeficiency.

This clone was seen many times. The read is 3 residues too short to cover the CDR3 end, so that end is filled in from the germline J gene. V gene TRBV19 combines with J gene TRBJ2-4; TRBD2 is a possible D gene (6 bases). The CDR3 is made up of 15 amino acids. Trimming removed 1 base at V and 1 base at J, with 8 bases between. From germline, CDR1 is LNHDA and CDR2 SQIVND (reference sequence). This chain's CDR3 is CASSIVGGAKNIQYF. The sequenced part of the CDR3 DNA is TGTGCCAGTAGTATAGTTGGGGGGGCCAAAAACATT. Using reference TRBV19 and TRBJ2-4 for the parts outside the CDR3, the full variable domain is DGGITQSPKYLFRKEGQNVTLSCEQNLNHDAMYWYRQDPGQGLRLIYYSQIVNDFQKGDIAEGYSVSREKKESFPLTVTSAQKNPTAFYLCASSIVGGAKNIQYFGAGTRLSVL.

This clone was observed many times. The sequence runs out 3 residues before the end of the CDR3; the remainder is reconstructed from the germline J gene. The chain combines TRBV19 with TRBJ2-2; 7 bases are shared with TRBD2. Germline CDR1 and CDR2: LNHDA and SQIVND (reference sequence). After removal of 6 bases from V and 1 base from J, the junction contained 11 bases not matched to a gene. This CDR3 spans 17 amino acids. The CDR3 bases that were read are TGTGCCAGTAGCCCCGTTAGGCGGGGGAGGAACACCGGGGAG. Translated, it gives CASSPVRRGRNTGE. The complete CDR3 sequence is CASSPVRRGRNTGELFF.

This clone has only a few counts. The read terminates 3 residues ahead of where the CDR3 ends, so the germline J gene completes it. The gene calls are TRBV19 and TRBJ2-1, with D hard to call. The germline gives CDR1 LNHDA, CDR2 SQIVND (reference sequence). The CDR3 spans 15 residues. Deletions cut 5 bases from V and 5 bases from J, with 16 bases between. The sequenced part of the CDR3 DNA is TGTGCCAGTAGTCAACCCAAAAACATTCACAATGAG. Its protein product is CASSQPKNIHNE. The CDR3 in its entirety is CASSQPKNIHNEQFF.

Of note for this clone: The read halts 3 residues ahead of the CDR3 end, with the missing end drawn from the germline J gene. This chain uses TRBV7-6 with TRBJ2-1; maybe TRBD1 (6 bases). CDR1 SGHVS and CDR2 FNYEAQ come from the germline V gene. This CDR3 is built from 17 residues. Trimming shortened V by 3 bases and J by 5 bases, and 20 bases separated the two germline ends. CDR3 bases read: TGTGCCAGCAGCTTTTCACTTCTGCGGACAGTTAACAATGAG. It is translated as CASSFSLLRTVNNE. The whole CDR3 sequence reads CASSFSLLRTVNNEQFF.

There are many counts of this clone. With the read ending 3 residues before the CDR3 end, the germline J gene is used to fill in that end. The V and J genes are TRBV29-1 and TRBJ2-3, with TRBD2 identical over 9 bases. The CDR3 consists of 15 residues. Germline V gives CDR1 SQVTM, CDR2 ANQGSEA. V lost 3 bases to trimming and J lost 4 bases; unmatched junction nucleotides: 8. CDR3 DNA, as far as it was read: TGCAGCGTTGACCTAGCGGGATCTTTAGCAGATACG. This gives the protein CSVDLAGSLADT. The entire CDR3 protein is CSVDLAGSLADTQYF.

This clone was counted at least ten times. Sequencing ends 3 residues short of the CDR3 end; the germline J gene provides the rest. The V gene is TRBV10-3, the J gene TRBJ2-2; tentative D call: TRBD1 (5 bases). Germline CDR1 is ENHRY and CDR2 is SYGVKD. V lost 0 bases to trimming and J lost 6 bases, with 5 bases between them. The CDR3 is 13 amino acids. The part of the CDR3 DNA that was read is TGTGCCATCAGTGAGTCGGGGCCCGGGGAG. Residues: CAISESGPGE. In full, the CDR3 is CAISESGPGELFF.

The CDR3 sequence is CSARGQNEVFYGYTF. The sequenced CDR3 bases are TGCAGTGCTAGAGGACAGAACGAGGTTTTCTATGGC. J is TRBJ1-2 and V is TRBV20-1; tentatively, D is TRBD1 (5 bases). The CDR3 is cut off 3 residues early in the read; its end comes from the germline J gene. The length of the CDR3 is 15 residues. The ends were cut back, 1 base at V and 4 bases at J, with 16 bases in the middle. Per the germline V gene, CDR1 is DFQATT and CDR2 is SNEGSKA (reference sequence).

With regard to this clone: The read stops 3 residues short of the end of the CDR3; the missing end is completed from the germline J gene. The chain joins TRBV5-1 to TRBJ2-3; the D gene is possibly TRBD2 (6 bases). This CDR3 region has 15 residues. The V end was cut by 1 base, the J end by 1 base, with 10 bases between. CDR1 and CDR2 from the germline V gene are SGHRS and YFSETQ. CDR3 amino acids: CASSLSASGTDTQYF. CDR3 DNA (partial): TGCGCCAGCAGCTTGTCGGCTAGCGGCACAGATACG.

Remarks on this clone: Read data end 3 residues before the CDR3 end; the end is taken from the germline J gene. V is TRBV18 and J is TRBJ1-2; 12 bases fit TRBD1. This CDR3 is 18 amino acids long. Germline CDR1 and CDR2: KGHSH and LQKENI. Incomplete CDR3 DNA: TGTGCCAGCTCACCGGCATCGCAGAAGTTAGGGACAGGGGGCGGC. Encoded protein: CASSPASQKLGTGGG. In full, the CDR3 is CASSPASQKLGTGGGYTF.

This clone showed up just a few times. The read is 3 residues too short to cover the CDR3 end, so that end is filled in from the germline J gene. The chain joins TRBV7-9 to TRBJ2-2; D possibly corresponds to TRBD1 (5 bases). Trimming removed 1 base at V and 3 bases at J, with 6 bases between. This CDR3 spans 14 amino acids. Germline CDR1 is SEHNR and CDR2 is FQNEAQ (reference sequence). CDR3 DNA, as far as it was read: TGTGCCAGCAGCTTAGTCAGGGACACCGGGGAG. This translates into CASSLVRDTGE. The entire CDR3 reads CASSLVRDTGELFF.

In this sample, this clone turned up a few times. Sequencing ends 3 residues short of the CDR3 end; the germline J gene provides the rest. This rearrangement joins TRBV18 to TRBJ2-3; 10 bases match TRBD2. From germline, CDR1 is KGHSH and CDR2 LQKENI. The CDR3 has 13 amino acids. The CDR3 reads CASSPETSGTQYF. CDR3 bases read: TGTGCCAGCTCACCCGAGACTAGCGGGACG.

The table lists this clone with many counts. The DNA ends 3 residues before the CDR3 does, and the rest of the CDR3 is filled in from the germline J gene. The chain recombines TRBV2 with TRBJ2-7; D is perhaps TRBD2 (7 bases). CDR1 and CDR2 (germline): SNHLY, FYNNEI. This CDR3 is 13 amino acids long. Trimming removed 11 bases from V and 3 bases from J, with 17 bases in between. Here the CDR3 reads CAAGDRGVYEQYF. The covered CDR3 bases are TGTGCCGCAGGGGACCGGGGGGTCTACGAG.

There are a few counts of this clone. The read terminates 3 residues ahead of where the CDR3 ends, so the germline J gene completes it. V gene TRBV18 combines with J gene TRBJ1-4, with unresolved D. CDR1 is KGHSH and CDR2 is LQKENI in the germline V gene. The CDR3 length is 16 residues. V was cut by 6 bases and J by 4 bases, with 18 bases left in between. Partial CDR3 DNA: TGTGCCAGCTCCCCCTCTCAACTTCAACGTAATGAAAAA. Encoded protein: CASSPSQLQRNEK. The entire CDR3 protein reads CASSPSQLQRNEKLFF. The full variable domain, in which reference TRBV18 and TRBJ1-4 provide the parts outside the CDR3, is NAGVMQNPRHLVRRRGQEARLRCSPMKGHSHVYWYRQLPEEGLKFMVYLQKENIIDESGMPKERFSAEFPKEGPSILRIQQVVRGDSAAYFCASSPSQLQRNEKLFFGSGTQLSVL.

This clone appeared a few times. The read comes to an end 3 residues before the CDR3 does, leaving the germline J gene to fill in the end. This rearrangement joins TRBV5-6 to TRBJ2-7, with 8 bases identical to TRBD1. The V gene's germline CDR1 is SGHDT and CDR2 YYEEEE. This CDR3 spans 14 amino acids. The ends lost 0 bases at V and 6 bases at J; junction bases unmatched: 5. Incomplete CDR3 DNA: TGTGCCAGCAGCTTGGAGGCAGGGGGCGGCGAG. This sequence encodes CASSLEAGGGE. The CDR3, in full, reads CASSLEAGGGEQYF.

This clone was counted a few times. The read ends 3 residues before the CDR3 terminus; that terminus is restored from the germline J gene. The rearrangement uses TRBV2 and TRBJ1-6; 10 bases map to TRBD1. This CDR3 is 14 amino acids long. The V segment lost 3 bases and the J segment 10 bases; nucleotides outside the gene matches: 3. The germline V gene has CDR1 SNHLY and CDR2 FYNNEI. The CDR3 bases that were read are TGTGCCAGCAGTGACGACAGGGGGCGATCACCC. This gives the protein CASSDDRGRSP. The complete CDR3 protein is CASSDDRGRSPLHF.

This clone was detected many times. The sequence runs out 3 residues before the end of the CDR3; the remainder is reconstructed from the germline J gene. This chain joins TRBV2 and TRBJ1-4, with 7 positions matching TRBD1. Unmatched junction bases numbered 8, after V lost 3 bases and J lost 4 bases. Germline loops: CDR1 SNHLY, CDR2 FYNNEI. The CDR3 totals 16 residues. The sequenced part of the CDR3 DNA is TGTGCCAGCAGTGATCCCGGGACAGAGATTAATGAAAAA. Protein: CASSDPGTEINEK. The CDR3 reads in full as CASSDPGTEINEKLFF.

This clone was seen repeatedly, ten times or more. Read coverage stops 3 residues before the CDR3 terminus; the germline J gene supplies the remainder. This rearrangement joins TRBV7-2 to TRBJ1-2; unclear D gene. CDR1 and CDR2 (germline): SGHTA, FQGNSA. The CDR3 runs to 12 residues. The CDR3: CASSFSLEGYTF. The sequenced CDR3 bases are TGTGCCAGCAGCTTCTCCTTAGAGGGC.

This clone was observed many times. The sequenced CDR3 bases are TGTGCCAGCTCACCACCGGCGACTGGGGCCCTGGCCACTGAA. Encoded protein: CASSPPATGALATE. The entire CDR3 protein reads CASSPPATGALATEAFF. V gene TRBV18 combines with J gene TRBJ1-1; tentatively, D is TRBD1 (5 bases). The read ends 3 residues before the CDR3 terminus; that terminus is restored from the germline J gene. V dropped 0 bases and J dropped 4 bases, with 18 bases sitting between them. The CDR3 has 17 residues. CDR1 and CDR2 from the germline V gene are KGHSH and LQKENI.